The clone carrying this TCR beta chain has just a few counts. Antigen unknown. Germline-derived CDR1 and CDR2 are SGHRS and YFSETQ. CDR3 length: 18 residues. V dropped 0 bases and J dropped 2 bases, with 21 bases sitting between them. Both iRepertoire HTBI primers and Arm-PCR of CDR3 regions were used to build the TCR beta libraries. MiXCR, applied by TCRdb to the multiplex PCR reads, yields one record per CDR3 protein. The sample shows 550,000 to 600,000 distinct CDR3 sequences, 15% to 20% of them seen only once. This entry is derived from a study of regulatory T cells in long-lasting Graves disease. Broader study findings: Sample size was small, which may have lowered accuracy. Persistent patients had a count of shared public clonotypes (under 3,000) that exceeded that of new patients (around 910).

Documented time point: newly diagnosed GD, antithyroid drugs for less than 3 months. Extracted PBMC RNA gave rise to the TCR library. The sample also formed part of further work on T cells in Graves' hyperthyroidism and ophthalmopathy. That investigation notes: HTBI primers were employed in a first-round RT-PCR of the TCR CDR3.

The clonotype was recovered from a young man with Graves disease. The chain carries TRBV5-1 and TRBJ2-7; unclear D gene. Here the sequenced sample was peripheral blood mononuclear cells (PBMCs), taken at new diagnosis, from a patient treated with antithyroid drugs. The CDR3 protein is CASSLVSSGTGLPYEQYF. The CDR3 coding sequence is TGCGCCAGCAGCTTGGTGTCTAGTGGTACGGGCTTACCCTACGAGCAGTACTTC.